The sample holds a few counts of the clone carrying this TCR beta chain. The antigen is not known. This specimen belongs to a study of CD8+CD57+ T cells in acquired aplastic anemia. Notes on the study in general: Controls and patients did not differ significantly in CD8+ Simpson's diversity.

It was genomic DNA that served as the template for profiling TCR beta VDJ and CDR3. TCRdb re-called the reads with MiXCR, one entry per CDR3 protein. The repertoire consists of 200,000 to 250,000 distinct CDR3 sequences, with 40% to 60% occurring once and the leading ten covering about 20%. By flow cytometry, patients selected for sequencing had shown an expansion of CD8+CD57+ cells. The germline V and J ends were trimmed by 1 base and 7 bases, with 17 bases remaining between them. The CDR3 contains 16 residues. The V gene's germline CDR1 is DFQATT and CDR2 SNEGSKA (reference sequence). The TCR sequence derives from a human donor with aplastic anemia. The chain combines TRBV20-1 with TRBJ1-6; possibly TRBD1 for D (6 bases). Input material: sorted CD4+, CD8+, or CD8+CD57+ T cells (not recorded which) from PBMCs. The CDR3 reads CSARAGTSPRNSPLHF. The CDR3 DNA follows: TGCAGTGCTAGAGCTGGGACATCCCCAAGGAATTCACCCCTCCACTTT.